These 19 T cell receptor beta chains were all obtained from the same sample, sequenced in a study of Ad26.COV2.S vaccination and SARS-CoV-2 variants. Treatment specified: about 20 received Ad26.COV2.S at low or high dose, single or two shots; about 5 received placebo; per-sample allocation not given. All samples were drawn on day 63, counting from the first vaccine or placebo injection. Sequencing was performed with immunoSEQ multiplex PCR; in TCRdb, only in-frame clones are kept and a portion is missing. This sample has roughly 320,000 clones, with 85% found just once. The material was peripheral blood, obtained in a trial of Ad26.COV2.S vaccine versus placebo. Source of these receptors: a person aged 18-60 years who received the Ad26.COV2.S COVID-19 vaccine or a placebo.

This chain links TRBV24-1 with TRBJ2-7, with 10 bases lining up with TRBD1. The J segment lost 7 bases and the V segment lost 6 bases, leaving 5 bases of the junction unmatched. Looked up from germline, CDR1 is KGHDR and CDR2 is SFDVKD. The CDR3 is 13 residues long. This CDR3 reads CATSRTGGWEQYF. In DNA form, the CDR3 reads TGTGCCACCAGTCGGACAGGGGGATGGGAGCAGTACTTC.

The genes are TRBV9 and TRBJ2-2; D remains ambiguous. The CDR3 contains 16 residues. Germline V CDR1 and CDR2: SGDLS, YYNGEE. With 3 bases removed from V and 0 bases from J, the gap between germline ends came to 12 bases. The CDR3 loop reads CASSGDKNSNTGELFF. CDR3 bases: TGTGCCAGCAGCGGGGATAAAAACTCGAACACCGGGGAGCTGTTTTTT.

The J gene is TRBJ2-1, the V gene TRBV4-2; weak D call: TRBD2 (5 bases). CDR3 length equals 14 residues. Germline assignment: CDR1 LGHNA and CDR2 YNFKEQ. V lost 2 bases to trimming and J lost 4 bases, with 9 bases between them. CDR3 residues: CASSQREGYNEQFF. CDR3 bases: TGTGCCAGCAGCCAAAGAGAGGGATACAATGAGCAGTTCTTC.

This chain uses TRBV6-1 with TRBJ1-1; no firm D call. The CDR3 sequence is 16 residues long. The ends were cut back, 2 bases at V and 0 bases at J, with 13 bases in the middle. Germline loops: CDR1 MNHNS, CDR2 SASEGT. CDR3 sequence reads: CASSEIYGPMNTEAFF. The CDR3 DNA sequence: TGTGCCAGCAGTGAAATCTACGGCCCCATGAACACTGAAGCTTTCTTT.

CDR3 sequence: CASSYGAPRYNEQFF. The CDR3, as DNA: TGTGCCAGCAGTTACGGGGCCCCTCGGTACAATGAGCAGTTCTTC. The V and J genes are TRBV6-6 and TRBJ2-1, with D perhaps matching TRBD1 (5 bases). Germline values: CDR1 MNHNY, CDR2 SVGAGI (reference sequence). The V and J ends lost 2 bases and 4 bases respectively, with 12 bases between them. The CDR3 runs 15 residues.

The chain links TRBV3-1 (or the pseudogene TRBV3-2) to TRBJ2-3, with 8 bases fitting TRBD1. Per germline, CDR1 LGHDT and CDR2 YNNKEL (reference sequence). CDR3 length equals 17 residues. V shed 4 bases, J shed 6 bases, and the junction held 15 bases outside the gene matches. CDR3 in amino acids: CASSPPTLDRERDTQYF. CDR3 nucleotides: TGTGCCAGCAGCCCACCCACTCTGGACAGGGAGAGGGATACGCAGTATTTT.

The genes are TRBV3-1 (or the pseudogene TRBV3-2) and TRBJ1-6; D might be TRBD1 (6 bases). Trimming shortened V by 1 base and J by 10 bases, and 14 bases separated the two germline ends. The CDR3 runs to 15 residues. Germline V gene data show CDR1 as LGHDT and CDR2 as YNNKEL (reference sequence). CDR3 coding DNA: TGTGCCAGCAGCCAAGGAACAGGGCGCGGCTCACCCCTCCACTTT. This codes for CASSQGTGRGSPLHF.

The CDR3 DNA reads as TGTGCCAGCAGCTTGGGGGGCAGGGTAACGAGTAATTCACCCCTCCACTTT. This translates into CASSLGGRVTSNSPLHF. The chain couples TRBV5-4 to TRBJ1-6, with TRBD1 as a possible D gene (5 bases). V dropped 0 bases and J dropped 6 bases, with 16 bases sitting between them. Germline CDR1 and CDR2: SGHNT and YYREEE (reference sequence). The CDR3 runs to 17 residues.

The CDR3 DNA follows: TGTGCCTGGTCACAACGGGGAGAGACCCAGTACTTC. Amino acid sequence: CAWSQRGETQYF. The rearrangement joins TRBV30 to TRBJ2-5, with a possible D match to TRBD2 (5 bases). Germline loops: CDR1 GTSNPN, CDR2 SVGIG (reference sequence). The length of the CDR3 is 12 residues. V gave up 5 bases and J gave up 4 bases, with 11 bases separating them.

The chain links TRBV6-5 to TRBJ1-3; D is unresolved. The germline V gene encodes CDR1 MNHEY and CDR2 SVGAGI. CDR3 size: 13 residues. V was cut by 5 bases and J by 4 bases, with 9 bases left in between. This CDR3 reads CASSMTFGNTIYF. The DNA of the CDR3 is TGTGCCAGCAGTATGACCTTCGGAAACACCATATATTTT.

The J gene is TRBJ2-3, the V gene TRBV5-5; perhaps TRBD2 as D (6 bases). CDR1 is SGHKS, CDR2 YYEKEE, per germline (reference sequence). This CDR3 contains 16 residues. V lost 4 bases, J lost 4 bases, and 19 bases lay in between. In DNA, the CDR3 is TGTGCCAGCAGCCCGACACCGGGACTGGGGGCAGATACGCAGTATTTT. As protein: CASSPTPGLGADTQYF.

CDR3 in amino acids: CASRVRDGGTGELFF. The DNA for the CDR3 is TGTGCCAGCAGGGTTAGAGATGGGGGCACCGGGGAGCTGTTTTTT. The J gene is TRBJ2-2, the V gene TRBV28; tentatively, D is TRBD1 or TRBD2 (5 bases each). The CDR3 is 15 amino acids. V was pared by 6 bases and J by 4 bases, with 15 bases between. CDR1 and CDR2 from the germline V gene are MDHEN and SYDVKM. The full variable domain, rest sourced from reference TRBV28 and TRBJ2-2, is DVKVTQSSRYLVKRTGEKVFLECVQDMDHENMFWYRQDPGLGLRLIYFSYDVKMKEKGDIPEGYSVSREKKERFSLILESASTNQTSMYLCASRVRDGGTGELFFGEGSRLTVL.

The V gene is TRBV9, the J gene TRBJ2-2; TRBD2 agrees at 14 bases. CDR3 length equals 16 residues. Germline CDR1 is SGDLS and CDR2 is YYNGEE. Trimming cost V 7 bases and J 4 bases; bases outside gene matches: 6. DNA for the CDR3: TGTGCCAGCGGAGGACTAGCGGGGGGTGGCACCGGGGAGCTGTTTTTT. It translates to CASGGLAGGGTGELFF.

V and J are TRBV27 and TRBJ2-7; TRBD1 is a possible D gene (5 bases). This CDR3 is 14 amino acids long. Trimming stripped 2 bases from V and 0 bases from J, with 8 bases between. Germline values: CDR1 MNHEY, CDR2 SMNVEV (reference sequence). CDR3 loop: CASSLGAHSYEQYF. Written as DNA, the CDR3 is TGTGCCAGCAGTTTAGGGGCACACTCCTACGAGCAGTACTTC.

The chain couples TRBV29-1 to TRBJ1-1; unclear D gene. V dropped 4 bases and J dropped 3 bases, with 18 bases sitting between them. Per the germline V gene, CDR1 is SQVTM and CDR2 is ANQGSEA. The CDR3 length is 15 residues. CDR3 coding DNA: TGCAGCGTTGGGGGTTTTGGCAATTTAGACACTGAAGCTTTCTTT. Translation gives CSVGGFGNLDTEAFF.

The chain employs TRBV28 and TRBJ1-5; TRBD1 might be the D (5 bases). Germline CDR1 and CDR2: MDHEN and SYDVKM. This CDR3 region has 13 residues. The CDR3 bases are TGTGTAATCTCAGGGACGGTGAATCAGCCCCAGCATTTT. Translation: CVISGTVNQPQHF.

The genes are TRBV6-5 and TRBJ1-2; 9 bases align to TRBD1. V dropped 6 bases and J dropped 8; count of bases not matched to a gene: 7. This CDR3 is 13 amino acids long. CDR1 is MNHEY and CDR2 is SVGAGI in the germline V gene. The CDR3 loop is CASRLGQGAGYTF. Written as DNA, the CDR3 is TGTGCCAGCAGACTGGGACAGGGAGCCGGCTACACCTTC.

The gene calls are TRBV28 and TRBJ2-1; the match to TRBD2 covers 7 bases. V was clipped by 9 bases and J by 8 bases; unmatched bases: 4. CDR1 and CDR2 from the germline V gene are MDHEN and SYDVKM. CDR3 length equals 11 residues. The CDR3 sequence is CARIRGDEQFF. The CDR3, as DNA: TGTGCCAGAATACGGGGGGATGAGCAGTTCTTC.

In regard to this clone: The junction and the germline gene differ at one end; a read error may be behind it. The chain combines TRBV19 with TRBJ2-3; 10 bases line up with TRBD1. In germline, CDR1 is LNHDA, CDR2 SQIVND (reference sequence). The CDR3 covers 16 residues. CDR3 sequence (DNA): TGTGCCAGTAGAATAGCCCGTGGGACAGGGGCAGATACGCAGTATTTT. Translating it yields CASRIARGTGADTQYF.